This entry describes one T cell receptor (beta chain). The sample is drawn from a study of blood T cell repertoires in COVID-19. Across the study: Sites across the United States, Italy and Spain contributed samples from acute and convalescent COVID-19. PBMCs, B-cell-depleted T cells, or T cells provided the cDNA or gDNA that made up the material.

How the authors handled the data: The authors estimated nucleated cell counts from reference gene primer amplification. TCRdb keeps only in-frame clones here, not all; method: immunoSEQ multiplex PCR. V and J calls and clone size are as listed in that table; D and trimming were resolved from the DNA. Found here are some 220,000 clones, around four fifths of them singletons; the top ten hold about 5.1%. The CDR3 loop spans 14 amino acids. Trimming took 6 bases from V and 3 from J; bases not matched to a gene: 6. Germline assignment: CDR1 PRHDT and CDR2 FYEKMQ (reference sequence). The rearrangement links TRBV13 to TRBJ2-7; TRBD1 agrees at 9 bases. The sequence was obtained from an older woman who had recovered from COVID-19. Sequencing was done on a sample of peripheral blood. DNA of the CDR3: TGTGCCAGCAGGCAACAGGGGGCGGACTACGAGCAGTACTTC. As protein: CASRQQGADYEQYF.